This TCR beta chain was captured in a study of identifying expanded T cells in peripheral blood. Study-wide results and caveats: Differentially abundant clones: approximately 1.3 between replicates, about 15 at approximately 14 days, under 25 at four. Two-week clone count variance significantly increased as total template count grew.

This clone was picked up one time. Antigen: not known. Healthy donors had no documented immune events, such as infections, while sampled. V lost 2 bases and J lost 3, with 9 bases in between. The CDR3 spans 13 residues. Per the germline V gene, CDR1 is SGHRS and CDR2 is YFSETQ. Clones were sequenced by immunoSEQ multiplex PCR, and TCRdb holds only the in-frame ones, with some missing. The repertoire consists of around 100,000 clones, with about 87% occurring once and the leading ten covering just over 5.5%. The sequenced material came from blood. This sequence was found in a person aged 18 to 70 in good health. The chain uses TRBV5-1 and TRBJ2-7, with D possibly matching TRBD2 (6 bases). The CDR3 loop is CASSFGSGYEQYF. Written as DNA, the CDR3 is TGCGCCAGCAGCTTCGGGAGTGGCTACGAGCAGTACTTC.